This T cell receptor beta chain was captured by sequencing in a study of siplizumab effects on memory and regulatory T cells. Whole-study results and caveats: With siplizumab, mappable alloreactive CD4+ clones averaged around 70% Treg-derived, versus around 27% in controls.

Using immunoSEQ multiplex PCR, the repertoire was profiled, and TCRdb retains in-frame clones only, with some absent. The sample has about 110,000 clones, under 95% seen once. Concerning this clone itself: Its antigen remains unknown.

The CDR3 runs 15 residues. Germline CDR1 and CDR2: KGHSH and LQKENI. V lost 1 base, J lost 7 bases, and 16 bases lay in between. The origin of this receptor is a human donor in good health. The chain combines TRBV18 with TRBJ2-5; perhaps TRBD1 as D (6 bases). The sample was Tregs sorted from blood. The CDR3 coding sequence is TGTGCCAGCTCACCACGAGGGGACAACCTAGGGACCCAGTACTTC. Translation gives CASSPRGDNLGTQYF.